The T cell receptor beta chain described here comes from a study of beta chain features in type 1 diabetes. The ends were cut back, 2 bases at V and 4 bases at J, with 14 bases in the middle. In germline, CDR1 is MRHNA, CDR2 SNTAGT. The CDR3 consists of 15 residues. This clone was observed a handful of times. The antigen is unknown. Study observations and caveats: All four CD4+ subsets of Type 1 diabetes patients contained TCRB CDR3s that were moderately but significantly shorter.

Expressed TCRB transcripts were sequenced because the entire RNA isolate underwent reverse transcription. TCRdb's copy holds only in-frame clones and misses some; the assay was immunoSEQ multiplex PCR. Of approximately 280,000 clones in the sample, 15% were seen once. Material: naive CD4+ T cells from blood. The chain recombines TRBV6-4 with TRBJ2-5; tentative D call: TRBD1 (6 bases). The clonotype comes from a man aged 18 to 30 with type 1 diabetes. In DNA, the CDR3 is TGTGCCAGCAGTGACCCTACAGGGTGGCGAGAGACCCAGTACTTC. Encoded protein: CASSDPTGWRETQYF.